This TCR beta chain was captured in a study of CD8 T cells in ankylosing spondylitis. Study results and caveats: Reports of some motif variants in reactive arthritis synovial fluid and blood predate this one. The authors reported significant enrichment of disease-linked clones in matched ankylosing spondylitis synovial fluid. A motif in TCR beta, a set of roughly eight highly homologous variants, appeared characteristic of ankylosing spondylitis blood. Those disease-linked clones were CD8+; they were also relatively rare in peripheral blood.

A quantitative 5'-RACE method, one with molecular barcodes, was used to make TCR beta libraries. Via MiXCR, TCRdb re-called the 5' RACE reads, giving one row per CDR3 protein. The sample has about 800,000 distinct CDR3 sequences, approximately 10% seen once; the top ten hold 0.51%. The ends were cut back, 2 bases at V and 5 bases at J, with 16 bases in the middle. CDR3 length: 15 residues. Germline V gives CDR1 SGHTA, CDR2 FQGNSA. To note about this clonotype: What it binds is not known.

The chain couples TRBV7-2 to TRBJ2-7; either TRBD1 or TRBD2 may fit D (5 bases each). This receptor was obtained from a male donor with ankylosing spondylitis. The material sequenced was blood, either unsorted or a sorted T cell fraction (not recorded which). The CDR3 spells CASSLRRDGSNEQYF. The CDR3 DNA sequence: TGTGCCAGCAGCTTACGACGGGACGGATCAAACGAGCAGTACTTC.